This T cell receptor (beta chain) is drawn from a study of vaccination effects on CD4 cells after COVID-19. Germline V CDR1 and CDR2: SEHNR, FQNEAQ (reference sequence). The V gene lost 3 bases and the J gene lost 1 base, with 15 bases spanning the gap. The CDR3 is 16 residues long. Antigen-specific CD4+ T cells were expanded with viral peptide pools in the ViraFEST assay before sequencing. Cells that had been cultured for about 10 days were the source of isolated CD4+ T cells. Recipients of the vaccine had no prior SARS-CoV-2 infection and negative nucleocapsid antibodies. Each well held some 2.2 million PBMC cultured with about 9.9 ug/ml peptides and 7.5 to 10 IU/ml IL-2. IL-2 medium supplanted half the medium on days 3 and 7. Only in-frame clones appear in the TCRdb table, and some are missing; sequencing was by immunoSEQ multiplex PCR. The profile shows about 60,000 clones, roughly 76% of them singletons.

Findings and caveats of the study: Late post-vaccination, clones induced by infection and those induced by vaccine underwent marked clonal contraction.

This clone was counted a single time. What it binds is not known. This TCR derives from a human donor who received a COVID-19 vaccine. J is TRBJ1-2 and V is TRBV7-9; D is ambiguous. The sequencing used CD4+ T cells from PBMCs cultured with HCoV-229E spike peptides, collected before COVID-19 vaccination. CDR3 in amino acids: CASSFPPQASNYGYTF. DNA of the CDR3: TGTGCCAGCAGCTTTCCCCCCCAGGCGAGTAACTATGGCTACACCTTC.